This TCR beta chain was retrieved from a study of blood T cell repertoires in COVID-19 (dated by TCRdb to 2020 to 2022). Background on the whole study: Collaborator samples came from the United States, Italy and Spain and covered acute and convalescent phases of COVID-19. A de-identified subject ID, COVID-19 status, age in years and sex were almost always included in the sample metadata. The prospective study material was composed of cDNA or gDNA derived from T cells, B-cell-depleted T cells, or PBMCs. Where HLA class I and class II types were available, the types were taken from metadata supplied by the sample provider, not from assay-based typing. Deeply sampled blood TCRbeta repertoires from subjects exposed to, actively infected with, or recovered from COVID-19 were included in the dataset. Samples came from the ongoing ImmuneRACE study (first 160 participants) plus 1,254 subjects from 6 global collaborators. A freely available public database, intended as a resource for researchers studying the immune response to SARS-CoV-2, is where the repertoires were released.

Collaborating institutions collected whole blood in K2EDTA tubes following their own protocols. For TCRbeta analysis, collaborators shipped samples as frozen whole blood, isolated PBMCs, or DNA extracted from either of those sample types. The immunoSEQ Assay, a bias-controlled multiplex PCR, was used to amplify TCRbeta CDR3 regions from genomic DNA. The authors' pipeline ran thus. Nucleated cell counts per sample were estimated from amplification of reference gene primers within the assay. To quantify the absolute abundance of each unique TCRbeta CDR3 rearrangement, sequence reads were collapsed and filtered. For each sample, productive Simpson clonality was calculated as the square root of Simpson's diversity index across productive rearrangements. TCRdb mirrors the immuneACCESS table, restricted to in-frame sequences. Some clones are absent from its copies; in checked studies, under half trace to an unresolved V gene, and the reason for the others is unknown. The V and J calls and the clone size are those of that table, but D and trimming were determined from the DNA. The table for this sample lists approximately 50,000 clones; about nine tenths of them were counted only once. 6.5% to 8% of the sample rests with the top ten.

Beyond this particular receptor, the publication reports: The amount of clinical and demographic metadata varied by source and participant and was provided uncurated.

Per the germline V gene, SGDLS is the CDR1 and YYNGEE is the CDR2. The germline V end is reduced by 4 bases and the J end by 2 bases; junction bases left unmatched: 8. CDR3 length: 16 amino acids, cysteine to phenylalanine. Only the CDR3 DNA stays, 48 bases, in frame from base 1. Details on this clone: Its antigen is currently not known. No base-level quality is on record; no much larger clone is a single base apart.

The source is a man in his forties or fifties with active COVID-19. The receptor chain draws on TRBV9 and TRBJ2-5; the central 10 bases match TRBD2. Sequences were obtained from peripheral blood. The bases read TGTGCCAGCAGCCAAATCTTAGCGGGGGGACAAGAGACCCAGTACTTC. It translates as CASSQILAGGQETQYF.